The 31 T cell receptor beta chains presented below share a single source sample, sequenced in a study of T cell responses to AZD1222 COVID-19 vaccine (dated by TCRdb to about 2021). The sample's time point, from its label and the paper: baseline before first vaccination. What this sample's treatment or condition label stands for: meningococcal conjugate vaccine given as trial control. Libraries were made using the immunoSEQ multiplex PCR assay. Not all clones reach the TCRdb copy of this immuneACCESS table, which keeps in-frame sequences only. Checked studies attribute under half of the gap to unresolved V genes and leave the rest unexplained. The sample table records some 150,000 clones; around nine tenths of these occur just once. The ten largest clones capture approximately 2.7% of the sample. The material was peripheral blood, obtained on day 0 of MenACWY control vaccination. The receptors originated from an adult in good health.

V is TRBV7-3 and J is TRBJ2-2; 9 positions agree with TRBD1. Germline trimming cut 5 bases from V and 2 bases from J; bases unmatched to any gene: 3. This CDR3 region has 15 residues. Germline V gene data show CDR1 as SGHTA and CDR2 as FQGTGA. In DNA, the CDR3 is TGTGCCAGCAGCCGGGGACAGGGAAACACCGGGGAGCTGTTTTTT. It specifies CASSRGQGNTGELFF.

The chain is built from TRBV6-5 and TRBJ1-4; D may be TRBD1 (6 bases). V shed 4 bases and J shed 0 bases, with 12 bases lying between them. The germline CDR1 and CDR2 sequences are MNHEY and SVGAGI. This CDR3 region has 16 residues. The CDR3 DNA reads TGTGCCAGCAGTTTGGGGGGGCCTCCAACTAATGAAAAACTGTTTTTT. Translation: CASSLGGPPTNEKLFF.

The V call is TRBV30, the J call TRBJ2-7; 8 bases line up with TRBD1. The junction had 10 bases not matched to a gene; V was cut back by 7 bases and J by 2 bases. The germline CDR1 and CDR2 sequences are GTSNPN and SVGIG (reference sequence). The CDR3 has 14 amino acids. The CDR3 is CAYHRRGQAYEQYF. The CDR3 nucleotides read TGTGCCTATCACCGCCGGGGACAGGCCTACGAGCAGTACTTC.

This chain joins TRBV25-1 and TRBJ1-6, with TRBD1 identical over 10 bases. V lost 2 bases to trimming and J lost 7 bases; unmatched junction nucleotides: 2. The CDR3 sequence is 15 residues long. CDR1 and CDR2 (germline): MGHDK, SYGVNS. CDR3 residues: CASSEDRGRNSPLHF. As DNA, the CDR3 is TGTGCCAGCAGTGAAGACAGGGGGCGAAATTCACCCCTCCACTTT.

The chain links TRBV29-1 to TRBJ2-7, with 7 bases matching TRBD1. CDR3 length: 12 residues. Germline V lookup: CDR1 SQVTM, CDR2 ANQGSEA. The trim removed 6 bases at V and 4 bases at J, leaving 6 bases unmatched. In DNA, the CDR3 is TGCAGCGTGGGAGACAGGGTTTACGAGCAGTACTTC. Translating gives CSVGDRVYEQYF.

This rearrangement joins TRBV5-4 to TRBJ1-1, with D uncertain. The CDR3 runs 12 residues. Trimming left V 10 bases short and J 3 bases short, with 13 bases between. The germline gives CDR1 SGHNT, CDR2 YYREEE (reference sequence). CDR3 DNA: TGTGCCTTCCGAAGCGGGTACACTGAAGCTTTCTTT. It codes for CAFRSGYTEAFF.

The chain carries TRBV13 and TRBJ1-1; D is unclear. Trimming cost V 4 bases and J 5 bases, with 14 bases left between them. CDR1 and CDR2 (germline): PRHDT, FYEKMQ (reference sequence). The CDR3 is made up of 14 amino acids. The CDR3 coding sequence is TGTGCCAGCAGCTACGGGAGGGTGTGGACTGAAGCTTTCTTT. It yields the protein CASSYGRVWTEAFF.

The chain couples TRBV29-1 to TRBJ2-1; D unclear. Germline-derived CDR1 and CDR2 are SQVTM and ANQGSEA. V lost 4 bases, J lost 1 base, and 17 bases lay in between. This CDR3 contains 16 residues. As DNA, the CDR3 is TGCAGCGTTGTTCGGCTGGCAGCTTCTTCCTACAATGAGCAGTTCTTC. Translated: CSVVRLAASSYNEQFF.

The CDR3 DNA is TGTGCCATCGGCGTCGGCTCCAATGAGCAGTTCTTC. Encoded protein: CAIGVGSNEQFF. V gene TRBV10-3 combines with J gene TRBJ2-1; D remains unclear. V lost 8 bases, J lost 6 bases, and 11 bases lay in between. From germline, CDR1 is ENHRY and CDR2 SYGVKD. CDR3 length: 12 residues.

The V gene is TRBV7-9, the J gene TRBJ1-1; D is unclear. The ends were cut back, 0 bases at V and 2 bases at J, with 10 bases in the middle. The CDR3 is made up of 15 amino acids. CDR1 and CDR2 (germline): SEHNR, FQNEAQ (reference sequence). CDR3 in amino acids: CASSLATGSNTEAFF. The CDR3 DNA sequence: TGTGCCAGCAGCTTAGCCACCGGGAGTAACACTGAAGCTTTCTTT. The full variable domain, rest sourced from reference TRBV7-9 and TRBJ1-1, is DTGVSQNPRHKITKRGQNVTFRCDPISEHNRLYWYRQTLGQGPEFLTYFQNEAQLEKSRLLSDRFSAERPKGSFSTLEIQRTEQGDSAMYLCASSLATGSNTEAFFGQGTRLTVV.

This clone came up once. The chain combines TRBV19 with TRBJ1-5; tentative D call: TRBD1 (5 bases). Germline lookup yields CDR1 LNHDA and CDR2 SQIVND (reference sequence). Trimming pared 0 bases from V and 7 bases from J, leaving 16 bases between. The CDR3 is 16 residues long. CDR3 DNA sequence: TGTGCCAGTAGTATAGATTATGGGGCAGTCATACAGCCCCAGCATTTT. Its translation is CASSIDYGAVIQPQHF.

The CDR3, as DNA: TGTGCCAGCAGCTTAGGGACAGCAAACACCGGGGAGCTGTTTTTT. The encoded protein is CASSLGTANTGELFF. The chain has TRBV7-6 and TRBJ2-2; possible D gene TRBD1, 6 bases. The V end lost 1 base, the J end lost 2 bases, and 8 bases lay between the germline ends. This CDR3 region has 15 residues. Germline V gives CDR1 SGHVS, CDR2 FNYEAQ.

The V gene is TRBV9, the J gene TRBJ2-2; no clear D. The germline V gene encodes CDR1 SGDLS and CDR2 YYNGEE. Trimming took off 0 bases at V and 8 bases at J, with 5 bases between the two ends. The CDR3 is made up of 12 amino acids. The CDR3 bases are TGTGCCAGCAGCGTAGAACCTGGGGAGCTGTTTTTT. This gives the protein CASSVEPGELFF.

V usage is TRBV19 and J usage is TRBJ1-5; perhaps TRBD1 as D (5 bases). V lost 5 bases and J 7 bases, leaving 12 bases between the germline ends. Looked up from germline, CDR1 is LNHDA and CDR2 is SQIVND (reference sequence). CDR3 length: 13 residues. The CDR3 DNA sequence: TGTGCCAGTAGTGCCTCAGGGTTACAGCCCCAGCATTTT. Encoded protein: CASSASGLQPQHF.

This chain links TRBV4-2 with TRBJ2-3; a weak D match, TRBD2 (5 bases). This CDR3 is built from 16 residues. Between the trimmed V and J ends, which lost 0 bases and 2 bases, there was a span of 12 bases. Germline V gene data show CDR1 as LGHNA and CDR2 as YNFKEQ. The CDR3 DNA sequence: TGTGCCAGCAGCCAAGAGAGAGCGGTGGCCACAGATACGCAGTATTTT. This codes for CASSQERAVATDTQYF.

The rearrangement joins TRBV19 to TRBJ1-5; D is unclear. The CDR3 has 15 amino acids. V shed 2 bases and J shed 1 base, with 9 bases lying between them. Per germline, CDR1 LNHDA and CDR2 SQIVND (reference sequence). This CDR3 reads CASSILRVSNQPQHF. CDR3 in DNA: TGTGCCAGTAGTATATTAAGAGTGAGCAATCAGCCCCAGCATTTT.

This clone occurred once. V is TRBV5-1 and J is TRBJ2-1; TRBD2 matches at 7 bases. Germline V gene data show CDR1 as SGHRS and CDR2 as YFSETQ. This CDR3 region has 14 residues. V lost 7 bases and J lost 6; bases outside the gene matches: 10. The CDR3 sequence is CASARGTTTNEQFF. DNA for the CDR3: TGCGCCAGCGCCCGGGGGACTACGACCAATGAGCAGTTCTTC.

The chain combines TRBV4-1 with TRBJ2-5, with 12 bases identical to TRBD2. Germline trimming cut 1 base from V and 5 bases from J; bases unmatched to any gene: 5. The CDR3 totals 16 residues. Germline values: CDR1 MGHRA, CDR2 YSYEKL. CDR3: CASSQGPSGRGETQYF. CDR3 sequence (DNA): TGCGCCAGCAGCCAAGGCCCTAGCGGGAGGGGGGAGACCCAGTACTTC.

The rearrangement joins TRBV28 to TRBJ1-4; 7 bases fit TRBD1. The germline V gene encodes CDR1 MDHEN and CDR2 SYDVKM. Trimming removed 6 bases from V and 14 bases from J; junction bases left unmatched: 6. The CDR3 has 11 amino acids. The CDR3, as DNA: TGTGCCAGCAGGGGGGACAGTCGTCTGTTTTTT. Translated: CASRGDSRLFF.

The CDR3 reads CASSFSSLGETQYF. The CDR3 DNA sequence: TGTGCCAGCAGTTTCTCGTCCCTCGGGGAGACCCAGTACTTC. This chain joins TRBV6-5 and TRBJ2-5; D is unresolved. V was pared by 4 bases and J by 5 bases, with 14 bases between. The CDR3 is made up of 14 amino acids. The germline V gene encodes CDR1 MNHEY and CDR2 SVGAGI.

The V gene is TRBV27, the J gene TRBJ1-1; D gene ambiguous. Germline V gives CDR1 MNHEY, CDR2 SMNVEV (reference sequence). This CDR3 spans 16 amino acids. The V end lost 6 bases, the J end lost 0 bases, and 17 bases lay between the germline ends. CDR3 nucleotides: TGTGCCAGCAGCTTTACCTACGCGATCATGAACACTGAAGCTTTCTTT. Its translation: CASSFTYAIMNTEAFF.

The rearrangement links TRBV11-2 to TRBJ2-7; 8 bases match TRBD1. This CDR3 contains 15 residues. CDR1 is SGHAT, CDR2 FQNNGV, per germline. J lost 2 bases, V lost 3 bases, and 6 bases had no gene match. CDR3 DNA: TGTGCCAGCAGCTTTGGACAGGGAGGCGCCTACGAGCAGTACTTC. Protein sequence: CASSFGQGGAYEQYF. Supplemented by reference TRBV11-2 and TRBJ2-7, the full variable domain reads EAGVAQSPRYKIIEKRQSVAFWCNPISGHATLYWYQQILGQGPKLLIQFQNNGVVDDSQLPKDRFSAERLKGVDSTLKIQPAKLEDSAVYLCASSFGQGGAYEQYFGPGTRLTVT.

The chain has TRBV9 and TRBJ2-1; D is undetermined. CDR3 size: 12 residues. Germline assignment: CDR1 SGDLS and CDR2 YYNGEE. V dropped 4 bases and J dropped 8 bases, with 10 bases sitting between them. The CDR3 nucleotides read TGTGCCAGCAGCCCTCTATGGGATGAGCAGTTCTTC. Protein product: CASSPLWDEQFF. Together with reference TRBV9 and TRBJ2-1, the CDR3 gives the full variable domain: DSGVTQTPKHLITATGQRVTLRCSPRSGDLSVYWYQQSLDQGLQFLIQYYNGEERAKGNILERFSAQQFPDLHSELNLSSLELGDSALYFCASSPLWDEQFFGPGTRLTVL.

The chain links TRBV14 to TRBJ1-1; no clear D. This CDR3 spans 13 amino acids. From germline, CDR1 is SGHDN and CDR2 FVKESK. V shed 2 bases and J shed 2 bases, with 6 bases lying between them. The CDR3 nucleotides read TGTGCCAGCAGCCAAAACTCTAACACTGAAGCTTTCTTT. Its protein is CASSQNSNTEAFF.

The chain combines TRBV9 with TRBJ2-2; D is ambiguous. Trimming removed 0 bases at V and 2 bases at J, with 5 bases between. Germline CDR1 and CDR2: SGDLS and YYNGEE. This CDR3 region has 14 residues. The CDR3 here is CASSVGLNTGELFF. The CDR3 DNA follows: TGTGCCAGCAGCGTAGGGTTAAACACCGGGGAGCTGTTTTTT.

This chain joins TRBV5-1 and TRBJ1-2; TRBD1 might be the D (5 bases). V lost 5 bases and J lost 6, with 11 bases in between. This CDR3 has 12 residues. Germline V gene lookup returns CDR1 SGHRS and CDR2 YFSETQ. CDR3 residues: CASSPGTDGYTF. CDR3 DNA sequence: TGCGCCAGCAGTCCCGGGACCGATGGCTACACCTTC.

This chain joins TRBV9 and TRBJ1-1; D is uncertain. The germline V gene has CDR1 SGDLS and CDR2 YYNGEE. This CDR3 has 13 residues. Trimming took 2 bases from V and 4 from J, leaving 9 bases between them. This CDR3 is CASSVERRTEAFF. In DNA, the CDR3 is TGTGCCAGCAGCGTGGAGCGTCGCACTGAAGCTTTCTTT.

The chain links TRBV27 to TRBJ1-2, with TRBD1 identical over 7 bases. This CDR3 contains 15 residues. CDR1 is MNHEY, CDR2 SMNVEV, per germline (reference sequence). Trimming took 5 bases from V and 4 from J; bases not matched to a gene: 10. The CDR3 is CASSARQGRGYGYTF. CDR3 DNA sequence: TGTGCCAGCAGTGCCCGACAGGGTCGTGGCTATGGCTACACCTTC.

The CDR3 is CASNLTGACSYNSPLHF. As DNA, the CDR3 is TGCGCCAGCAACCTGACAGGGGCGTGCTCCTATAATTCACCCCTCCACTTT. This chain links TRBV5-1 with TRBJ1-6, with 8 bases aligning to TRBD1. The CDR3 has 17 residues. The V segment lost 6 bases and the J segment 0 bases; nucleotides outside the gene matches: 8. Germline V gene lookup returns CDR1 SGHRS and CDR2 YFSETQ.

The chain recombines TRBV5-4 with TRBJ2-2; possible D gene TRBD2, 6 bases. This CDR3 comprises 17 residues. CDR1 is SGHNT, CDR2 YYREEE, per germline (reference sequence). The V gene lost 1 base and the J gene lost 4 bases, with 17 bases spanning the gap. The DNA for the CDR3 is TGTGCCAGCAGCTTGCGGGGAGGCCCGCGGGGCACCGGGGAGCTGTTTTTT. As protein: CASSLRGGPRGTGELFF.

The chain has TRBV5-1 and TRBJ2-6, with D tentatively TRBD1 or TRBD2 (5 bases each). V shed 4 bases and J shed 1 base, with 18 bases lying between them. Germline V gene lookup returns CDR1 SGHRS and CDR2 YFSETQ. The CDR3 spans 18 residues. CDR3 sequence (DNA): TGCGCCAGCAGCGGGGCCCCCGCTCCGGGGTCTGGGGCCAACGTCCTGACTTTC. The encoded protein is CASSGAPAPGSGANVLTF. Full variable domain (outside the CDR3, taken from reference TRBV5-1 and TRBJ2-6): KAGVTQTPRYLIKTRGQQVTLSCSPISGHRSVSWYQQTPGQGLQFLFEYFSETQRNKGNFPGRFSGRQFSNSRSEMNVSTLELGDSALYLCASSGAPAPGSGANVLTFGAGSRLTVL.